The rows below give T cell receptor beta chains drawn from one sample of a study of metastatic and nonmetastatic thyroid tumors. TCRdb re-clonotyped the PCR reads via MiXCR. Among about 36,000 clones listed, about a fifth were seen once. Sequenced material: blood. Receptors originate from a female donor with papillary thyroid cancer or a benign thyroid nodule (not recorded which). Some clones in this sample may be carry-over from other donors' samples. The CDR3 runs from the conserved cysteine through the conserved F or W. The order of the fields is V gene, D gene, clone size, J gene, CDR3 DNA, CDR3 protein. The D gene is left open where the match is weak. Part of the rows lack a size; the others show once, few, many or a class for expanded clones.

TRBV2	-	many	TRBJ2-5	TGTGCCAGCCGTCTGGCGGGAGAGACCCAGTACTTC	CASRLAGETQYF
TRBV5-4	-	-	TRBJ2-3	TGTGCCAGCAGCTTGGGTTCAGATACGCAGTATTTT	CASSLGSDTQYF
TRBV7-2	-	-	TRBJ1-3	TGTGCCAGCAGCCTTAGCTACTCAGAGGCTGGAAACACCATATATTTT	CASSLSYSEAGNTIYF
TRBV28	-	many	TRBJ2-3	TGTGCCAGCAGTGGGGACCCGGGGGTCCACACAGATACGCAGTATTTT	CASSGDPGVHTDTQYF
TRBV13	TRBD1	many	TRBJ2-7	TGTGCCAGCAGCCCGGGACAGGGGGTCTACGAGCAGTACTTC	CASSPGQGVYEQYF
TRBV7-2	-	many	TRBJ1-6	TGTGCCAGCAGCTTAATGGAACGGTCACCCCTCCACTTT	CASSLMERSPLHF
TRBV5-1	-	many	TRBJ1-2	TGCGCCAGCAGCCCGGGACCTTATGGCTACACCTTC	CASSPGPYGYTF
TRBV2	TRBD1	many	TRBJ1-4	TGTGCCAGCAGTGAAGCGTGGACAGGGTTAAAACTGTTTTTT	CASSEAWTGLKLFF
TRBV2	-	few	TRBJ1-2	TGTGCCAGCAGTCCAGGGTCGGGCGGCTACACCTTC	CASSPGSGGYTF
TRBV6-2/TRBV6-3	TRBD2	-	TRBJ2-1	TGTGCCAGCAGTTATGCTAGCGGGAGTCTTTCCTACAATGAGCAGTTCTTC	CASSYASGSLSYNEQFF
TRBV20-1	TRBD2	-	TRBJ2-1	TGCAGTGCTGCCACTAGCGACTACAATGAGCAGTTCTTC	CSAATSDYNEQFF
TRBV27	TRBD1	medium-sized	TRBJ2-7	TGTGCCAGCAGTTCAGGACAGGGATCCTACGAGCAGTACTTC	CASSSGQGSYEQYF
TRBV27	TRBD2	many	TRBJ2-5	TGTGCCAGCAGTTCCGAGCAGGGACTAGCGGGGCAAGAGACCCAGTACTTC	CASSSEQGLAGQETQYF
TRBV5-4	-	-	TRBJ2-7	TGTGCCAGCAGCCTCGCAGGGGTAGCCTACGAGCAGTACTTC	CASSLAGVAYEQYF
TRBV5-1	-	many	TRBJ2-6	TGCGCCAGCAGCCCCGACGGAACGATCTCTGGGGCCAACGTCCTGACTTTC	CASSPDGTISGANVLTF
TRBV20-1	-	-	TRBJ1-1	TGCAGCGCAACACGGGAGAGTGTTGCTTTCTTT	CSATRESVAFF
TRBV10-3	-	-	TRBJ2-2	TGTGCCATCAGTGAGGTCCTGACAGAGGGAACCGGGGAGCTGTTTTTT	CAISEVLTEGTGELFF
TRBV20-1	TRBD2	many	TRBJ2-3	TGCAGTGCTCCTCGCGGGGGGGGAAGCACAGATACGCAGTATTTT	CSAPRGGGSTDTQYF
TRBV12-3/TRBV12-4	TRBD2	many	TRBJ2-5	TGTGCCAGCAGTTTAGGGACTAGCGGGAGCCCAGAGACCCAGTACTTC	CASSLGTSGSPETQYF
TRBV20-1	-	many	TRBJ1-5	TGCAGTGCTAGAGAGAATAACCAGCCCCAGCATTTT	CSARENNQPQHF
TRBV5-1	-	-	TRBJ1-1	TGCGCCAGCAGCTTGGGGGGAGAGAACACTGAAGCTTTCTTT	CASSLGGENTEAFF
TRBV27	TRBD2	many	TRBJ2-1	TGTGCCAGCAGTCCCCCGGGAGAGCGGGAGTATGATGAGCAGTTCTTC	CASSPPGEREYDEQFF
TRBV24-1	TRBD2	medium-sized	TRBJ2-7	TGTGCCACCAGCTCACGGACTAGCGGGAGCTACGAGCAGTACTTC	CATSSRTSGSYEQYF
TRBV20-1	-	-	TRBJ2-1	TGCAGTGCTAGCGACGGGGGAGGCTACAATGAGCAGTTCTTC	CSASDGGGYNEQFF
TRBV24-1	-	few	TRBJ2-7	TGTGCCACCAGTGAATTAGGAGGGAGTGAGCAGTACTTC	CATSELGGSEQYF
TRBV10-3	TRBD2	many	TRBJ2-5	TGTGCCATCATGGCGGGAGGAGGGCAGGCCTACCAAGAGACCCAGTACTTC	CAIMAGGGQAYQETQYF
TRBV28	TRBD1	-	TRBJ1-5	TGTGCCAGCAGGAGACAGGGGACTAGCAATCAGCCCCAGCATTTT	CASRRQGTSNQPQHF
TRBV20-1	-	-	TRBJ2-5	TGCAGTGCTAGAGATCCCTCGGTGGGGGGGCGAGGAGAGACCCAGTACTTC	CSARDPSVGGRGETQYF
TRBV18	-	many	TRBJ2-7	TGTGCCAGCTCACCCCGCGGCTTGGACGAGCAGTACTTC	CASSPRGLDEQYF
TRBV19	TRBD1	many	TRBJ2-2	TGTGCCAGTAGTATAATAGGGGGCGGAGTGAGGACCGGGGAGCTGTTTTTT	CASSIIGGGVRTGELFF
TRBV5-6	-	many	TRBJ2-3	TGTGCCAGCAGCTGGGGAGGGGGGAGTGAAGATACGCAGTATTTT	CASSWGGGSEDTQYF
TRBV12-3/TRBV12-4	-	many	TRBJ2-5	TGTGCCAGCAGTTTGTTGCCGGGGGCCCAAGAGACCCAGTACTTC	CASSLLPGAQETQYF
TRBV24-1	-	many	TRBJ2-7	TGTGCCACCAGTGATTTCAGCAGGGGCAGGGACGAGCAGTACTTC	CATSDFSRGRDEQYF
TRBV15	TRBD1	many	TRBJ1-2	TGTGCCACCAGAACCACAGGGGGGGCCCGCGGCTACACCTTC	CATRTTGGARGYTF
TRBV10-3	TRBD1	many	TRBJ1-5	TGTGCCATCAGTCGCCAGGACAGGAACATGGGCAATCAGCCCCAGCATTTT	CAISRQDRNMGNQPQHF
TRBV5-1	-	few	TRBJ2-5	TGCGCCAGCGGACCGTGGAGGGGCGGTGGTGAAGAGACCCAGTACTTC	CASGPWRGGGEETQYF
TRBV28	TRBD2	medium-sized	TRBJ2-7	TGTGCCAGCAGTTCGGGGACTAGCGGCTACGGGTACGAGCAGTACTTC	CASSSGTSGYGYEQYF
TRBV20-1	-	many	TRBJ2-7	TGCAGTGCTAGAGGGGAGAACGAGGGCCTGGGGTCCTACGAGCAGTACTTC	CSARGENEGLGSYEQYF
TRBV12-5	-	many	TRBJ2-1	TGTGCTAGTGAGGGGATAGGGGCTGAGCAGTTCTTC	CASEGIGAEQFF
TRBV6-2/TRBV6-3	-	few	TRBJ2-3	TGTGCCAGCAGTCGGGTTGCAGATACGCAGTATTTT	CASSRVADTQYF
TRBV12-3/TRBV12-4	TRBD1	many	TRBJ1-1	TGTGCCAGCAGCCCCCCCGGGACAGGGCGAATGAACACTGAAGCTTTCTTT	CASSPPGTGRMNTEAFF
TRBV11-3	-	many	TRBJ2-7	TGTGCCAGCAGCTTAGACAGTCGGGGCGAGCAGTACTTC	CASSLDSRGEQYF
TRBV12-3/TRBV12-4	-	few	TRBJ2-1	TGTGCCACCTCCCTACACACAGGCAATGATCAGTTCTTC	CATSLHTGNDQFF
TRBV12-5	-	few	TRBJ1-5	TGTTCTAGTGGGTCGGGGGCCCTTCAGCCCCAGCATTTT	CSSGSGALQPQHF
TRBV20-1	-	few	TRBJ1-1	TGCAGTGCTAGAGATAGGGACGTGAACACTGAAGCTTTCTTT	CSARDRDVNTEAFF
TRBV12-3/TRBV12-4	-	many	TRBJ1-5	TGTGCCAGCAGTCACTCCTCTCTGTATAGCAATCAGCCCCAGCATTTT	CASSHSSLYSNQPQHF
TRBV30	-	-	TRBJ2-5	TGTGCCTGGAGTGGGGGGATCAGCGGAAAGGCTACCCAGTGCTTC	CAWSGGISGKATQCF